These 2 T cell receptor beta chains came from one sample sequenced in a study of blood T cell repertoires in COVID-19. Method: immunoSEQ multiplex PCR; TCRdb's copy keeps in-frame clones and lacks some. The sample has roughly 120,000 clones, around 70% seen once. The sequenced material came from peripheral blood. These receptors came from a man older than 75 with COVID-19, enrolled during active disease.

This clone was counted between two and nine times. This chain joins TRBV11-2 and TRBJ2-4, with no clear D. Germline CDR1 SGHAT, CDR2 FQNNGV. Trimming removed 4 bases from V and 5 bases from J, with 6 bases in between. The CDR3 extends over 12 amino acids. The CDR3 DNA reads TGTGCCAGCAGCTCCAATCAAAACATTCAGTACTTC. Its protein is CASSSNQNIQYF.

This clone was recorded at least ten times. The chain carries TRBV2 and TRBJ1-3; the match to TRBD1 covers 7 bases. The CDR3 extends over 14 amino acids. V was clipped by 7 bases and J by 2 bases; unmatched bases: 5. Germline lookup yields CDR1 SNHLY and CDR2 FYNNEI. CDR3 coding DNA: TGTGCCAGCAAAGCACAGGGGCCTGGAAACACCATATATTTT. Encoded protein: CASKAQGPGNTIYF.